A single T cell receptor beta chain is shown here with its context. Its antigen remains undetermined. No much larger clone exists at a distance of one base, and base qualities are not known. The data stem from a study of cytomegalovirus exposure and HLA in healthy donors (TCRdb year 2017). Study-level background: According to an earlier analysis of 587 of the donors, about 170 million T cells yielded 117 million unique TCR beta sequences and about 280 Gb of sequence data. Around 320 gigabases of sequencing data and 80 million or so unique TCR sequences were included in an early release covering roughly 700 HLA-typed donors. To predict cytomegalovirus infection status, the study brought together high-throughput TCR immunosequencing, statistical association of individual TCRs with disease status, and machine learning. A later analysis re-examined previously published TCR beta repertoires from about 670 donors and added high-resolution HLA genotyping to investigate patterns of TCR occurrence. A separate validation cohort of some 130 different subjects was used in addition to the approximately 700-subject first cohort. Five DR-DQ haplotypes were handled as single units for association and clustering because linkage in the cohort was strong. HLA typing included class I and class II loci at four-digit resolution. The later analysis used no new phenotypic data to find candidate immune exposures, relying instead on TCR beta sequences and their occurrence across donors. In an earlier analysis of roughly 580 of the donors, high-throughput TCR beta sequencing was used to judge whether each TCR beta V gene segment behaved as functional or pseudogenic. Genome-wide SNP genotypes for about 65% of the roughly 700 donors were used in a later genetic analysis, which treated that subset as a discovery cohort. Alongside the repertoire data, information on donor age, sex, ethnicity and CMV serostatus was compiled. Typing coverage differed by locus: A, B, C, DRB1 and DQB1 were typed in about 620-640 donors, DQA1 in 522, DPA1 in approximately 600, and DPB1 in 472. The study was designed to test whether signatures of past pathogen exposure could be identified by cataloging public T cell receptors. All discovery cohort repertoires had been generated on a single sequencing platform. Of the roughly 430 genotyped donors, about 80% fell in the genetic ancestry cluster associated with self-reported Caucasian donors. The study used immunosequencing to profile the T cell repertoires of several hundred subjects and linked those repertoires to cytomegalovirus serostatus. Among 300 to 450 genotyped donors of the cohort, an average of around 240,000 unique TCR beta nucleotide sequences were sequenced per donor, 15% to 20% of them non-productive.

The full study reports these points: HLA typing was unavailable for some donors at each locus, so association tests used only the typed subset. When HLA alleles, especially DR and DQ, strongly co-occurred, attributing TCR associations to individual alleles was difficult. A later genetic analysis reported fewer N-insertions in productive TCRs among donors in an Asian-associated ancestry cluster than the roughly 700-donor mean. A later analysis found that most CMV-associated TCR beta chains appeared HLA-restricted, with HLA associations seemingly driven largely by CMV exposure. While some public TCRs were present in many individuals, most TCR sequences turned up only very rarely across donors. In an earlier analysis of about 550 of the donors, most TCR beta V segments were observed in productive rearrangements about 90% or about 30% of the time, broadly matching IMGT annotations. In the study, some 160 TCR beta chains were listed as associated with cytomegalovirus. It was suggested by the authors that the approach could potentially be generalized to other disease states and immunological phenotypes. The sequencing pipeline was judged likely to have produced a cluster of highly shared sequence variants as a technical artifact. The earlier analysis of approximately 560 of the donors excluded some 15 rarely observed V segments, including chromosome 9 orphons, because counts were too low. The 87-base-pair reads could not distinguish some IMGT-functional V segments, including TRBV6-2 and TRBV6-3, so those segments were excluded. A later analysis reported that several top co-occurrence clusters appeared linked to parvovirus B19, influenza, CMV and Epstein-Barr virus. A further reported finding was that TCR beta sequences accurately predicted the HLA-A and HLA-B alleles for most subjects in the first cohort. Correlated functional status among segregating V segments might reflect linkage disequilibrium, but an unknown experimental factor could not be ruled out. The classifier was reported to diagnose cytomegalovirus status with high specificity and sensitivity in both the original and validation cohorts. The presence/absence analyses assumed that sequencing depth was roughly uniform across donors, and that assumption may not be true. Three of the identified cytomegalovirus-associated TCR beta chains were confirmed in vitro to be specific for cytomegalovirus antigens. V-gene and J-gene trimming of TCR beta chains was associated with a missense DCLRE1C variant in a later genetic analysis, and the association was replicated in an independent cohort. CMV serostatus was the only immune exposure information available for the cohort. In a later analysis, the rate of TCR association differed among HLA loci, with DRB1 alleles having the most associated TCRs and HLA-C alleles having the fewest. In a later analysis, HLA-associated TCR beta chains showed more clonal expansion and lower generation probabilities than non-associated chains that were equally common. Only TCR beta chains were sequenced in this cohort, and the absence of alpha or paired-chain data limited detectable features. At a false discovery rate of 0.05, a later analysis linked 16,000 or so TCR beta sequences to specific HLA alleles.

Receptors were amplified or captured by the immunoSEQ multiplex PCR assay. A mixture of 60 forward primers for TCR Vbeta segments and 13 reverse primers for TCR Jbeta segments was used in the multiplex PCR. The CDR3 region of rearranged TCR beta genes was amplified from genomic DNA by a multiplex PCR assay. Amplified TCR beta libraries were sequenced as 87-base-pair reads on the Illumina HiSeq System. The source study handled its data this way. Across the 500 to 750 repertoires, a later analysis counted tens of millions of unique TCR beta chains, 9.5 million to 12 million of which were shared by at least two donors. Raw reads were error-corrected and collapsed into unique sequences by a nearest-neighbor algorithm in which closely related sequences were merged to remove PCR and sequencing errors. To assign V, D and J gene segments, CDR3 sequences were aligned to IMGT reference sequences. For a sequence to be retained, a match of at least six nucleotides was required to both a V gene segment and a J gene segment. A rearrangement counted as productive if the CDR3 had no stop codons and remained in frame with V and J, and every other rearrangement counted as non-productive. CDR3 was defined according to IMGT convention as the region running from the second conserved V-encoded cysteine to the conserved J-encoded phenylalanine. In an earlier analysis of 550 to 650 of the donors, sequences lacking an unambiguous match to a single V gene segment were excluded. In an earlier analysis of approximately 610 of the donors, V segments were called functional above 56.7% productive rearrangements and were called segregating when the between-donor standard deviation exceeded 5%. A statistical classification framework was built to diagnose cytomegalovirus status from the catalog of TCR beta chain sequences. In a later analysis, V and J genes were assigned by comparing TCR nucleotide sequences against IMGT/GENE-DB human TR gene sequences. The TCRdist pipeline was used in a later analysis to assign CDR3 sequences and most-parsimonious VDJ recombination scenarios. In a later analysis, every TCR beta chain was defined by the combination of its CDR3 amino acid sequence and its V-gene family, and reads without a unique V-gene family were dropped. As a way to deal with suspected cross-contamination and a sequencing artifact, a later analysis dropped over 550 nucleotide sequences that were highly shared and had low generation probability. In a later analysis, a clonal expansion index for each public chain was calculated from normalized within-repertoire ranks of inferred template counts. In a later analysis, generation probabilities were computed using a VDJ recombination model fitted to out-of-frame rearrangements, and the results were checked against IGoR. In a later analysis, TCR-TCR, TCR-HLA and TCR-CMV co-occurrence was scored with hypergeometric tests, and a repertoire-size bias correction was applied to TCR pairs. To estimate false discovery rates, a later analysis permuted the HLA or CMV assignments 20 times. A later analysis grouped co-occurring TCRs with DBSCAN, adding TCRdist sequence similarity when clustering within HLA-allele-positive subsets. Co-occurrence clustering excluded repertoires with fewer than 30,000 or more than 120,000 public chains, plus five with anomalous nucleotide sharing. TCRdb took this table from immuneACCESS and kept in-frame rearrangements with V and J called. Such tables lack part of the clones; where checked against another copy, unresolved V genes explain under half of the gap, and the rest is unexplained. That table supplies the V and J calls and clone size; D and trimming were determined from the DNA. For this sample there are 100,000 to 150,000 clones; around 82% appear just once. The ten largest account for 1.2% of the sample.

Counted from cysteine to phenylalanine, this CDR3 has 20 amino acids. CDR3 DNA only is kept here, 60 bases in frame from base 1. According to the germline V gene (reference sequence), CDR1 reads LNHDA and CDR2 reads SQIVND. V ends up 1 base short and J 6 bases short, with an unmatched junction base count of 13. The cohort comprised hundreds of healthy bone marrow donors. At the time of sampling, every cohort member was nominally healthy, though immune exposures that went unrecorded were likely present. The donor tested CMV seronegative and was one of the 352 seronegative cohort members. A peripheral blood sample was provided by each donor, and peripheral blood mononuclear cells were used for TCR beta sequencing. The Qiagen DNeasy Blood Extraction Kit was used to extract genomic DNA from the blood cell samples.

Sample: PBMCs. This TCR was recovered from a female donor in good health and CMV-seronegative. The receptor chain draws on TRBV19 and TRBJ2-1; 15 bases in the junction line up with TRBD2. The nucleotide sequence reads TGTGCCAGTAGTATAGCCCGTTGGGGGGGGACTAGCGGGAGGCGCAATGAGCAGTTCTTC. Its coded protein is CASSIARWGGTSGRRNEQFF.